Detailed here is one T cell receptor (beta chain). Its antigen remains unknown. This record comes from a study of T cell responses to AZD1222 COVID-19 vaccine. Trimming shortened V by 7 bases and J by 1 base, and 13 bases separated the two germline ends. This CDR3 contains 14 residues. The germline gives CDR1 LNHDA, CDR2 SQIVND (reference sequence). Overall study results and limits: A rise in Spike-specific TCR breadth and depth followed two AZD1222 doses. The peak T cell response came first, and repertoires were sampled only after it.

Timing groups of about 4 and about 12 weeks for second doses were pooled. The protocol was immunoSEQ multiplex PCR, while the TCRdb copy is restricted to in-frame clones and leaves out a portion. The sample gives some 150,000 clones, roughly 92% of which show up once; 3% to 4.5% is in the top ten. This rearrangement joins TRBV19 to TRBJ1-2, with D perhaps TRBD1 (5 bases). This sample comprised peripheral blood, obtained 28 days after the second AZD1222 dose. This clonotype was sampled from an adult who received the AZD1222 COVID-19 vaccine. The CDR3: CASTPTGGNYGYTF. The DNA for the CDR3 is TGTGCCAGTACCCCCACGGGGGGTAACTATGGCTACACCTTC.